Listed below are T cell receptor beta chains from one sample, sequenced in a study of OX40 agonist ivuxolimab in advanced cancers. The table came from immunoSEQ multiplex PCR; TCRdb's copy has only in-frame clones and leaves some out. The repertoire consists of 85,000 to 100,000 clones, with around 85% occurring once and the leading ten covering 3.8%. The input for sequencing was CD4+ or CD8+ T cells sorted from blood, taken in a trial of the OX40 agonist ivuxolimab. Receptor source: an adult with an advanced solid tumor such as melanoma, head and neck, liver or kidney cancer. Both conserved end residues are part of each CDR3. D genes are given only for firm matches. Size is omitted from some rows. Given values are once, few, many or a class for expanded clones.

>TRBV4-1|TRBJ2-4|NA|TRBD2
TGCGCCAGCAGCCCCTTGGGACTAGCGGTCCGCCCCGGAGCCAAAAACATTCAGTACTTC
CASSPLGLAVRPGAKNIQYF
>TRBV2|TRBJ2-3|NA|NA
TGTGCCAGCAGTGAGATAGTCGGGGCCTTCTCGAATACGCAGTATTTT
CASSEIVGAFSNTQYF
>TRBV6-1|TRBJ2-1|NA|NA
TGTGCCAGCAGTCAAGGACACAATGAGCAGTTCTTC
CASSQGHNEQFF
>TRBV14|TRBJ2-7|NA|TRBD2
TGTGCCAGCAGCCACCGGACTAGCGATAGATACGAGCAGTACTTC
CASSHRTSDRYEQYF
>TRBV5-1|TRBJ1-2|NA|NA
TGCGCCAGCAGCCCCTCGGGGGAAGGCTACACCTTC
CASSPSGEGYTF
>TRBV4-2|TRBJ2-5|NA|NA
TGTGCCAGCAGCCTTTCGGGCTCGGAGGGAGAGACCCAGTACTTC
CASSLSGSEGETQYF
>TRBV28|TRBJ2-1|NA|NA
TGTGCCAGCAGTCCCAGGGCCGACGCGGTTGAGCAGTTCTTC
CASSPRADAVEQFF
>TRBV29-1|TRBJ2-3|few|NA
TGCAGCGTTGTCATAAGTACAAATACGCAGTATTTT
CSVVISTNTQYF
>TRBV19|TRBJ2-7|once|TRBD2
TGTGCCAGTAGTACGGCGGGAGGGCCTTACGAGCAGTACTTC
CASSTAGGPYEQYF
>TRBV4-2|TRBJ2-2|NA|NA
TGTGCCAGCAGCCAAGATTCGGGCTACTACACCGGGGAGCTGGTTTTT
CASSQDSGYYTGELVF
>TRBV4-2|TRBJ2-5|NA|NA
TGTGCCAGCAGCCAAGACCCTCGGGGGCAAGAGACCCAGTACTTC
CASSQDPRGQETQYF
>TRBV19|TRBJ1-2|NA|NA
TGTGCCAGTAGTCCGCCGGGGGGGCTCTGGAACTATGGCTACACCTTC
CASSPPGGLWNYGYTF
>TRBV7-2|TRBJ2-3|NA|NA
TGTGCCAGCAGCTTACCCCCAGATACGCAGTATTTT
CASSLPPDTQYF
>TRBV30|TRBJ2-7|once|NA
TGTGCCAGCAGCCAAGAACCTAGCTTCGGCGAGCAGTACTTC
CASSQEPSFGEQYF
>TRBV13|TRBJ1-1|NA|NA
TGTGCCAGCAGCCGCACACAGATGAACACTGAAGCTTTCTTT
CASSRTQMNTEAFF
>TRBV28|TRBJ1-4|NA|NA
TGTGCCAGCAGTTTTTTCCCGGGTATGTCCCGTGATCGTGGTAAACTGTTTTTT
CASSFFPGMSRDRGKLFF
>TRBV2|TRBJ2-5|NA|TRBD2
TGTGCCGTCCTAGCGGGAGCCCGGGAGACCCAGTACTTC
CAVLAGARETQYF
>TRBV18|TRBJ2-3|NA|NA
TGTGCCAGCTCACCATCGGCCAATAGCCGCGATACGCAGTATTTT
CASSPSANSRDTQYF
>TRBV7-9|TRBJ1-1|NA|NA
TGTGCCAGCAGCCAACGTGGAATAGAGGTGGCTTTCTTT
CASSQRGIEVAFF
>TRBV28|TRBJ1-4|NA|NA
TGTGCCAGCAGTTCCCCGGGGGATTCAAATGAAAAACTGTTTTTT
CASSSPGDSNEKLFF
>TRBV7-9|TRBJ1-2|NA|NA
TGTGCCAGCAGCGACACAGAATATGGCTACACCTTC
CASSDTEYGYTF
>TRBV5-8|TRBJ2-3|NA|TRBD2
TGTGCCAGCAGCATCGGTAGCGGGGTCACAGATACGCAGTATTTT
CASSIGSGVTDTQYF
>TRBV7-9|TRBJ2-2|NA|NA
TGTGCCAGCAGCTTAGGCGGTGCGACCGGGGAGCTGTTTTTT
CASSLGGATGELFF
>TRBV19|TRBJ1-5|once|TRBD1
TGTGCCAGTAGTCCCGGGACAGGGTCATATAGCAATCAGCCCCAGCATTTT
CASSPGTGSYSNQPQHF
>TRBV5-8|TRBJ1-2|NA|NA
TGTGCCAGCAGCTTGGTGCGGCGGGTCTATGGCTACACCTTC
CASSLVRRVYGYTF
>TRBV21-1|TRBJ1-1|NA|NA
TGTGCCAGCAGCAAAGGGGGACAGGGGGCTGAGAACACTGAAGCTTTCTTT
CASSKGGQGAENTEAFF
>TRBV6-1|TRBJ1-1|NA|NA
TGTGCCAGCAGCCTGGACAGAATGAACACTGAAGCTTTCTTT
CASSLDRMNTEAFF
>TRBV7-2|TRBJ2-4|once|NA
TGTGCCAGCAGTTATATTCAGTACTTC
CASSYIQYF
>TRBV6-6|TRBJ2-4|NA|NA
TGTGCCAGCGGGATACAGGGTTACGACATTCAGTACTTC
CASGIQGYDIQYF
>TRBV28|TRBJ2-2|NA|NA
TGTGCCAGCAGACTGAACACCGGGGAGCTGTTTTTT
CASRLNTGELFF
>TRBV30|TRBJ2-7|NA|NA
TGTGCCTGGAGCGCCAGGTCCTACGAGCAGTACTTC
CAWSARSYEQYF
>TRBV19|TRBJ1-4|NA|TRBD1
TGTGCCAGTAGTGGCGGGACAGGGTTCGATGAAAAACTGTTTTTT
CASSGGTGFDEKLFF
>TRBV19|TRBJ2-1|few|TRBD2
TGTGCCAGTAGCAGGACTAGCGGGGACAATGAGCAGTTCTTC
CASSRTSGDNEQFF
>TRBV4-3|TRBJ2-5|NA|NA
TGCGCCAGCAGCCAAGATAGGGCTAGCGACGAGACCCAGTACTTC
CASSQDRASDETQYF
>TRBV19|TRBJ2-7|NA|TRBD2
TGTGCCACATCGACTAGCGCGTCCTATTACGAGCAGTACTTC
CATSTSASYYEQYF
>TRBV2|TRBJ2-5|NA|NA
TGTGCCAGCAGTGAAGATCAGGGGTATGGGGAGACCCAGTACTTC
CASSEDQGYGETQYF
>TRBV5-4|TRBJ2-7|NA|TRBD2
TGTGCCAGCAGCAAAAAAAGCGGGAGCTACGAGCAGTACTTC
CASSKKSGSYEQYF
>TRBV7-2|TRBJ2-7|NA|TRBD2
TGTGCCAGCAGCCCAGGAGGCGGGAGGGCCAGCGAGCAGTACTTC
CASSPGGGRASEQYF
>TRBV4-2|TRBJ2-2|NA|TRBD2
TGTGCCAGCAGCCAAGAGGTCGCGGGAGAACCCGGGGAGCTGTTTTTT
CASSQEVAGEPGELFF
>TRBV19|TRBJ1-5|few|NA
TGTGCCAGTAGTACTGGCAGCTACAATCAGCCCCAGCATTTT
CASSTGSYNQPQHF
>TRBV6-5|TRBJ2-7|NA|NA
TGTGCCAGCAGTCCCGGGACTGACTACGAGCAGTACTTC
CASSPGTDYEQYF
>TRBV7-2|TRBJ2-2|NA|TRBD2
TGTGCCAGCAGCCCCGGGGGACTAGCGGAGACCGGGGAGCTGTTTTTT
CASSPGGLAETGELFF
>TRBV5-6|TRBJ2-7|once|NA
TGTGCCAGCAGCTTCGTTTCGGGGCCCTACGAGCAGTACTTC
CASSFVSGPYEQYF
>TRBV14|TRBJ1-1|NA|NA
TGTGCCAGCTCACCCTATTTGAACACTGAAGCTTTCTTT
CASSPYLNTEAFF
>TRBV7-2|TRBJ1-2|NA|NA
TGTGCCAGCAGCGCCGGGAGCTCCAACTATGGCTACACCTTC
CASSAGSSNYGYTF
>TRBV6-1|TRBJ2-3|few|TRBD1
TGTGCCAGCAGTTTTACAGGGGGCGGCACAGATACGCAGTATTTT
CASSFTGGGTDTQYF
>TRBV6-1|TRBJ1-5|NA|NA
TGTGCCAGCAGGAGGGGGGAGGACCAGCCCCAGCATTTT
CASRRGEDQPQHF
>TRBV14|TRBJ2-1|NA|TRBD2
TGTGCCAGCAGCCAGACTAGCGCGTATTACAATGAGCAGTTCTTC
CASSQTSAYYNEQFF
>TRBV14|TRBJ2-1|NA|TRBD2
TGTGCCAGCAGCCAAGCGACTAGCGGTTTCTACAATGAGCAGTTCTTC
CASSQATSGFYNEQFF
>TRBV19|TRBJ2-4|NA|NA
TGTGCCAGTAGTTCCCCGGGCCCCAAAAACATTCAGTACTTC
CASSSPGPKNIQYF
>TRBV19|TRBJ2-1|NA|TRBD1
TGTGCCAGTAGTATGGGGGGGACCGGGACAGGGACCTACAATGAGCAGTTCTTC
CASSMGGTGTGTYNEQFF
>TRBV19|TRBJ1-2|NA|NA
TGTGCCAGTAGTCCCGAAGGATGGACGACCCCCTATGGCTACACCTTC
CASSPEGWTTPYGYTF
>TRBV7-2|TRBJ2-7|NA|NA
TGTGCCAGCAGCTTATTGGTCAGCCACTACGAGCAGTACTTC
CASSLLVSHYEQYF
>TRBV6-5|TRBJ2-5|NA|TRBD1
TGTGCCAGCAGTTTTTCTTTTTACAGGGGGGAGACCCAGTACTTC
CASSFSFYRGETQYF
>TRBV2|TRBJ1-4|NA|TRBD1
TGTGCCAGCAGCAACTTGGGGCAGGGGGCAAGTGAAAAACTGTTTTTT
CASSNLGQGASEKLFF
>TRBV28|TRBJ2-5|NA|TRBD1
TGTGCCAGCAGCCCCGGGACAGGGACCGGGACCCAGTACTTC
CASSPGTGTGTQYF
>TRBV4-3|TRBJ2-5|NA|NA
TGCGCCAGCAGCCAAGATAGGGGGTACCAAGAGACCCAGTACTTC
CASSQDRGYQETQYF
>TRBV7-2|TRBJ2-7|NA|NA
TGTGCCAGCAGCCTATCTAGCGCGGGTGAGCAGTACTTC
CASSLSSAGEQYF
>TRBV6-6|TRBJ2-5|NA|TRBD1
TGTGCCAGCAGTTACTCAGGGGGCGGGGAGACCCAGTACTTC
CASSYSGGGETQYF